This T cell receptor (beta chain) derives from a study of CD8 T cells in ankylosing spondylitis listed by TCRdb under 2017. Study-wide context: To find TCR variants linked to disease, the study profiled T cell receptor beta repertoires in ankylosing spondylitis patients and healthy donors. The full study cohort comprised roughly 24 ankylosing spondylitis patients and over a hundred healthy donors. Samples of peripheral blood were taken, and for ankylosing spondylitis patients, synovial fluid was collected as well.

This clonotype was seen more than once but under ten times. The antigen it binds to is not known. Per-nucleotide qualities are absent, and no much larger clonotype sits a single base away. Relative to germline, V is missing 4 bases and J is missing 4 bases, with 4 bases of the junction outside any gene match. The germline V gene specifies SGHNT as CDR1 and YENEEA as CDR2. The CDR3 covers 15 residues, taking in both the cysteine and the phenylalanine. The only DNA kept is the CDR3, 45 bases in frame from the first base. Synovial fluid samples were matched to blood samples from the same ankylosing spondylitis patients. What the authors observed across the whole study: According to the report, matched synovial fluid samples from ankylosing spondylitis patients were significantly enriched for the disease-linked clones. Some motif variants were previously reported in synovial fluid and blood of reactive arthritis patients, suggesting common disease-initiation mechanisms. The disease-linked clones showed a CD8+ phenotype and occurred at relatively low frequencies in peripheral blood. Blood from ankylosing spondylitis patients appeared to be characterized by a TCR beta motif made up of several highly homologous amino acid variants.

Sequencing used an Illumina HiSeq 2500. TCR beta libraries were prepared by quantitative 5'-RACE with molecular barcodes. The original methods were these. Disease-linked TCR variants were identified with a new computational method built on a probabilistic model of VDJ rearrangement. In-frame beta chains were kept once TCRdb had trimmed the public reads at Q25 with fastp and called clones with MiXCR. A single entry per CDR3 protein holds the most common genes and DNA from its merged rows. What appears here as the V and J calls and clone size reflects TCRdb's work, not the paper's. This sample comprises 50,000 to 75,000 distinct CDR3 sequences, about 6.2% of them detected only once. Roughly 5% of the sample is held by the ten biggest clonotypes.

The clonotype was recovered from a male donor with ankylosing spondylitis. Sequences were obtained from synovial fluid, either unsorted or a sorted T cell fraction (not recorded which). The chain couples TRBV11-3 to TRBJ2-2, with TRBD1 matching 9 junction bases. The CDR3 here reads CASSSDRGGTGELFF. The nucleotides are TGTGCCAGCAGCTCGGACAGGGGTGGCACCGGGGAGCTGTTTTTT.